The next 25 T cell receptor beta chains were all read from a single sample in a study of pediatric ulcerative colitis. The protocol was immunoSEQ multiplex PCR, while the TCRdb copy is restricted to in-frame clones and leaves out a portion. The data contain about 15,000 clones, about nine tenths of them singletons. Sequencing input: blood. These receptors originate from a boy between 10 and 17 years old with moderate ulcerative colitis.

Written as DNA, the CDR3 is TGTGCCAGCGGTAGCGGGTATACGCAGTATTTT. Its translation is CASGSGYTQYF. V usage is TRBV6-1 and J usage is TRBJ2-3; 7 bases fit TRBD2. The germline V gene has CDR1 MNHNS and CDR2 SASEGT. This CDR3 spans 11 amino acids. V shed 8 bases and J 7 bases; nucleotides not matched to a gene: 3.

The V call is TRBV7-3, the J call TRBJ2-7; D ambiguous. The germline V and J ends were trimmed by 3 bases and 7 bases, with 16 bases remaining between them. CDR3 size: 14 residues. CDR1 and CDR2 (germline): SGHTA, FQGTGA. For the CDR3, the DNA is TGTGCCAGCAGCTTGAGAAGTGATGATAGGGAGCAGTACTTC. Translating it yields CASSLRSDDREQYF.

CDR3 coding DNA: TGTGCCAGCAGCTTAGAGGCGGGAGGGGGGGCTGAGCAGTTCTTC. Its protein product is CASSLEAGGGAEQFF. V usage is TRBV5-4 and J usage is TRBJ2-1; 9 positions agree with TRBD2. The CDR3 runs to 15 residues. Germline values: CDR1 SGHNT, CDR2 YYREEE (reference sequence). After removal of 2 bases from V and 9 bases from J, the junction contained 9 bases not matched to a gene.

The gene calls are TRBV19 and TRBJ2-1; TRBD2 is a possible D gene (5 bases). V was shortened by 7 bases and J by 10 bases, with 23 bases between the two germline ends. This CDR3 is 15 amino acids long. Germline loops: CDR1 LNHDA, CDR2 SQIVND (reference sequence). The DNA of the CDR3 is TGTGCCAGTACGACTCGGGTCGGACTTTTAGGGGAGCAGTTCTTC. Its translation: CASTTRVGLLGEQFF. The full variable domain, with the rest looked up from reference TRBV19 and TRBJ2-1, is DGGITQSPKYLFRKEGQNVTLSCEQNLNHDAMYWYRQDPGQGLRLIYYSQIVNDFQKGDIAEGYSVSREKKESFPLTVTSAQKNPTAFYLCASTTRVGLLGEQFFGPGTRLTVL.

This clone occurred once. The V and J genes are TRBV5-4 and TRBJ2-1; 8 bases are shared with TRBD1. Germline CDR1 is SGHNT and CDR2 is YYREEE (reference sequence). This CDR3 spans 12 amino acids. V gave up 10 bases and J gave up 6 bases; unmatched junction bases: 6. The CDR3 loop is CAGQGKGNEQFF. CDR3 DNA: TGTGCCGGACAGGGAAAGGGCAATGAGCAGTTCTTC.

This sequence joins TRBV5-1 and TRBJ1-1; D perhaps matches TRBD1 (6 bases). V lost 5 bases, J lost 5 bases, and 22 bases lay in between. Germline values: CDR1 SGHRS, CDR2 YFSETQ. CDR3 length equals 16 residues. The CDR3 is CASRGGGLGSVTEAFF. The CDR3, as DNA: TGCGCCAGCAGGGGAGGGGGGCTTGGGTCTGTTACTGAAGCTTTCTTT.

The V call is TRBV11-3, the J call TRBJ1-1; TRBD1 matches at 9 bases. CDR1 SGHNT and CDR2 YENEEA come from the germline V gene. The J segment lost 4 bases and the V segment lost 5 bases, leaving 5 bases of the junction unmatched. The length of the CDR3 is 14 residues. The CDR3 DNA is TGTGCCAGCAGCCGGACAGGGGCTCGCACTGAAGCTTTCTTT. Its translation: CASSRTGARTEAFF.

The rearrangement uses TRBV6-1 and TRBJ2-1; no clear D. V shed 5 bases and J shed 9 bases, with 14 bases lying between them. The CDR3 runs 13 residues. Germline CDR1 reads MNHNS; CDR2 reads SASEGT. CDR3 in DNA: TGTGCCAGCAGTCGTTGGGCGCGAGGTGAGCAGTTCTTC. Translating gives CASSRWARGEQFF.

This clone showed up just once. The V gene is TRBV2, the J gene TRBJ2-3, with D perhaps matching TRBD2 (6 bases). CDR3 length: 14 residues. Trimming removed 6 bases from V and 2 bases from J, with 12 bases in between. Germline assignment: CDR1 SNHLY and CDR2 FYNNEI. CDR3 sequence reads: CASRPGLHTDTQYF. The CDR3 DNA reads as TGTGCCAGCAGGCCGGGACTTCACACAGATACGCAGTATTTT.

The chain is built from TRBV28 and TRBJ1-4, with D perhaps TRBD1 (5 bases). The V end lost 6 bases, the J end lost 8 bases, and 7 bases lay between the germline ends. There are 11 residues in the CDR3. CDR1 is MDHEN and CDR2 is SYDVKM in the germline V gene. As DNA, the CDR3 is TGTGCCAGCAGGAGGGGCGAAAAACTGTTTTTT. It specifies CASRRGEKLFF.

This rearrangement joins TRBV28 to TRBJ1-4, with D possibly TRBD1 on 6 matching bases. The CDR3 extends over 16 amino acids. Deletions cut 5 bases from V and 4 bases from J, with 17 bases between. Germline CDR1 and CDR2: MDHEN and SYDVKM. The CDR3 DNA reads as TGTGCCAGCAGTCCCCATCCACAGGGTGATAATGAAAAACTGTTTTTT. It codes for CASSPHPQGDNEKLFF. The complete variable domain, with remaining parts taken from reference TRBV28 and TRBJ1-4, reads DVKVTQSSRYLVKRTGEKVFLECVQDMDHENMFWYRQDPGLGLRLIYFSYDVKMKEKGDIPEGYSVSREKKERFSLILESASTNQTSMYLCASSPHPQGDNEKLFFGSGTQLSVL.

The V gene is TRBV4-2, the J gene TRBJ2-7, with D perhaps given as TRBD1 or TRBD2 (6 bases each). The CDR3 loop spans 15 amino acids. Trimming took 0 bases from V and 2 from J, leaving 11 bases between them. The germline gives CDR1 LGHNA, CDR2 YNFKEQ. CDR3 residues: CASSQDVGGPYEQYF. CDR3 in DNA: TGTGCCAGCAGCCAAGATGTGGGGGGCCCCTACGAGCAGTACTTC.

The chain employs TRBV5-6 and TRBJ2-7, with D perhaps being TRBD1 or TRBD2 (5 bases each). The CDR3 runs to 17 residues. The germline gives CDR1 SGHDT, CDR2 YYEEEE. Trimming shortened V by 4 bases and J by 1 base, and 21 bases separated the two germline ends. The CDR3 here is CASSQVEGSLNSYEQYF. In nucleotides, the CDR3 is TGTGCCAGCAGCCAGGTCGAGGGGTCACTTAATTCCTACGAGCAGTACTTC.

The chain has TRBV7-2 and TRBJ2-3; tentatively, D is TRBD1 (5 bases). V dropped 1 base and J dropped 0 bases, with 8 bases sitting between them. The length of the CDR3 is 15 residues. CDR1 and CDR2 (germline): SGHTA, FQGNSA. The CDR3 nucleotides read TGTGCCAGCAGCTTAGGGACACCTAGCACAGATACGCAGTATTTT. Translated: CASSLGTPSTDTQYF.

The chain couples TRBV19 to TRBJ2-1; D is undetermined. Trimming took 0 bases from V and 6 from J, leaving 3 bases between them. Germline CDR1 reads LNHDA; CDR2 reads SQIVND (reference sequence). The CDR3 length is 12 residues. DNA of the CDR3: TGTGCCAGTAGTATAGATTTCAATGAGCAGTTCTTC. Protein sequence: CASSIDFNEQFF.

This clone was observed once. The chain couples TRBV5-5 to TRBJ2-7; D is undetermined. The CDR3 is 14 amino acids. Germline V gene data show CDR1 as SGHKS and CDR2 as YYEKEE (reference sequence). The germline V and J ends were trimmed by 1 base and 0 bases, with 8 bases remaining between them. In DNA form, the CDR3 reads TGTGCCAGCAGCTTGTTAGTAAACTCCTACGAGCAGTACTTC. Encoded protein: CASSLLVNSYEQYF. The full variable domain, with the rest looked up from reference TRBV5-5 and TRBJ2-7, is DAGVTQSPTHLIKTRGQQVTLRCSPISGHKSVSWYQQVLGQGPQFIFQYYEKEERGRGNFPDRFSARQFPNYSSELNVNALLLGDSALYLCASSLLVNSYEQYFGPGTRLTVT.

The chain recombines TRBV11-1 with TRBJ1-2; D is unresolved. Trimming took 5 bases from V and 4 from J, leaving 17 bases between them. The CDR3 has 15 amino acids. CDR1 is SGHAT, CDR2 FQDESV, per germline (reference sequence). This CDR3 is CASSQDGSLGYGYTF. CDR3 DNA: TGTGCCAGCAGCCAAGACGGTTCCTTGGGCTATGGCTACACCTTC.

The chain carries TRBV5-1 and TRBJ1-2; TRBD1 aligns across 9 bases. The CDR3 length is 15 residues. After removal of 4 bases from V and 2 bases from J, the junction contained 6 bases not matched to a gene. The germline CDR1 and CDR2 sequences are SGHRS and YFSETQ. CDR3 sequence (DNA): TGCGCCAGCAGCGTTACGGGACAGGGAAACTATGGCTACACCTTC. Its translation is CASSVTGQGNYGYTF.

The genes are TRBV4-1 and TRBJ1-4; unclear D gene. Germline CDR1 and CDR2: MGHRA and YSYEKL. The CDR3 loop spans 15 amino acids. Trimming removed 0 bases from V and 1 base from J, with 6 bases in between. The CDR3, as DNA: TGCGCCAGCAGCCAAGAGGGGATAACTAATGAAAAACTGTTTTTT. It encodes CASSQEGITNEKLFF.

The V call is TRBV5-1, the J call TRBJ1-1; 9 bases align to TRBD1. The junction had 8 bases not matched to a gene; V was cut back by 5 bases and J by 6 bases. There are 14 residues in the CDR3. CDR1 and CDR2 (germline): SGHRS, YFSETQ. CDR3 nucleotides: TGCGCCAGCAGGGAACAGGGGGCAGTCTCTGAAGCTTTCTTT. It yields the protein CASREQGAVSEAFF.

The chain has TRBV9 and TRBJ1-1; the match to TRBD1 covers 8 bases. CDR3 length: 13 amino acids. Germline assignment: CDR1 SGDLS and CDR2 YYNGEE. The V gene end was trimmed by 0 bases and the J gene end by 11 bases; junction bases not matched to a gene: 6. The CDR3 region has the DNA TGTGCCAGCAGCGTAGCCGGACAGGGATATGCTTTCTTT. Encoded protein: CASSVAGQGYAFF.

This chain uses TRBV9 with TRBJ1-2; 8 nucleotides line up with TRBD1. With V trimmed by 3 bases and J by 0 bases, 7 bases remained unmatched. Germline assignment: CDR1 SGDLS and CDR2 YYNGEE. The CDR3 length is 16 residues. The CDR3 bases are TGTGCCAGCAGCGCCAGGACAGGGTCTTCTAACTATGGCTACACCTTC. Its translation: CASSARTGSSNYGYTF.

Here the CDR3 DNA reads TGTGCCAGCAGTGAAAGGGCGACAGTCAGCAATCAGCCCCAGCATTTT. Amino acid sequence: CASSERATVSNQPQHF. The rearrangement uses TRBV6-1 and TRBJ1-5, with D maybe TRBD1 (5 bases). V lost 2 bases and J lost 1, with 12 bases in between. CDR3 length equals 16 residues. Looked up from germline, CDR1 is MNHNS and CDR2 is SASEGT.

The chain carries TRBV5-1 and TRBJ2-5, with 13 bases aligning to TRBD2. V dropped 3 bases and J dropped 5; count of bases not matched to a gene: 4. There are 15 residues in the CDR3. Germline CDR1 SGHRS, CDR2 YFSETQ. CDR3 protein: CASSSLAGGDETQYF. The CDR3 coding sequence is TGCGCCAGCAGCTCACTAGCGGGGGGGGACGAGACCCAGTACTTC.

The V call is TRBV5-1, the J call TRBJ1-4, with D tentatively TRBD1 (6 bases). The CDR3 contains 14 residues. V lost 4 bases, J lost 7 bases, and 14 bases lay in between. CDR1 is SGHRS and CDR2 is YFSETQ in the germline V gene. The chain's CDR3 is CASSPLGGGEKLFF. The CDR3 DNA follows: TGCGCCAGCAGCCCTTTAGGGGGTGGTGAAAAACTGTTTTTT.